The TCR beta chain described here comes from a study of cytomegalovirus exposure and HLA in healthy donors. Study details: Within the Caucasian-associated ancestry cluster were around four fifths of the approximately 400 genotyped donors.

The CDR3 is made up of 14 amino acids. From germline, CDR1 is GTSNPN and CDR2 SVGIG (reference sequence). V was pared by 2 bases and J by 2 bases, with 12 bases between. The PCR contained 60 Vbeta and 13 Jbeta primers. Clones were sequenced by immunoSEQ multiplex PCR, and TCRdb holds only the in-frame ones, with some missing. In the table there are approximately 85,000 clones, around 77% of which are singletons. Source material: PBMCs. The rearrangement joins TRBV30 to TRBJ2-5, with a tentative D call TRBD1 (6 bases). The clonotype comes from a man younger than 45 in good health and CMV-seronegative. The DNA for the CDR3 is TGTGCCTGGAGTCCAGGGGTGCGACAAGAGACCCAGTACTTC. It specifies CAWSPGVRQETQYF.